The 2 T cell receptor beta chains in this list originate from one sample, sequenced in a study of shared clonotypes between healthy human individuals. Sequencing used immunoSEQ multiplex PCR; TCRdb keeps in-frame clones, though not all of them. The data hold about 1,900,000 clones, with approximately 95% observed a single time. Naive CD8 cells were CD45RO-negative, positively selected for CCR7, excluding terminally differentiated effector memory CD45RA+ cells. Material for sequencing was naive CD8+ T cells sorted from blood. These receptors originate from a man aged 18 to 35 in good health.

The CDR3 loop is CASSLDAGPMSTEAFF. The CDR3 region has the DNA TGTGCCAGCAGCTTAGACGCGGGACCGATGAGCACTGAAGCTTTCTTT. The chain recombines TRBV11-2 with TRBJ1-1; tentatively, D is TRBD1 (5 bases). The CDR3 contains 16 residues. V shed 0 bases and J shed 4 bases, with 15 bases lying between them. Germline CDR1 reads SGHAT; CDR2 reads FQNNGV.

This clone was counted a single time. This sequence joins TRBV4-3 and TRBJ2-1; TRBD2 aligns across 8 bases. The V gene's germline CDR1 is LGHNA and CDR2 YSLEER. After removal of 0 bases from V and 10 bases from J, the junction contained 8 bases not matched to a gene. This CDR3 has 15 amino acids. This chain's CDR3 is CASSQDGTSEGEQFF. CDR3 nucleotides: TGCGCCAGCAGCCAAGATGGGACTAGTGAAGGGGAGCAGTTCTTC.